This TCR beta chain was profiled in a study of blood T cell repertoires in COVID-19. For the study at large: Sources were T cells, B-cell-depleted T cells, or PBMCs; the material itself was cDNA or gDNA.

In the original processing: Using reference gene primer amplification, nucleated cell counts were estimated. Here immunoSEQ multiplex PCR was the method, and the copy in TCRdb shows in-frame clones only, minus some. The D gene and trimming were derived from the DNA, and the V and J assignments and clone size from that table. The sample holds roughly 430,000 clones, roughly 88% seen once. Input material: PBMCs or T cells enriched from blood (not recorded which). The TCR comes from a woman under 30 who had been exposed to COVID-19.

This chain's CDR3 is CASSTLAGPYNEQFF. The CDR3 DNA reads as TGTGCCAGTAGTACCCTAGCGGGCCCCTACAATGAGCAGTTCTTC. This sequence joins TRBV19 and TRBJ2-1, with 8 bases aligning to TRBD2. The V and J ends lost 4 bases and 2 bases, in that order; junction bases with no gene match: 4. The CDR3 consists of 15 residues. CDR1 is LNHDA, CDR2 SQIVND, per germline (reference sequence).